The 11 T cell receptor beta chains presented below share a single source sample, sequenced in a study of radiotherapy plus CTLA-4 blockade in lung cancer. Clones were sequenced by immunoSEQ multiplex PCR, and TCRdb holds only the in-frame ones, with some missing. The data hold around 95,000 clones, with about 83% observed a single time. This specimen was peripheral blood, taken from a patient treated with radiotherapy plus ipilimumab. The receptors derive from a human donor with non-small cell lung cancer who had stable disease on radiotherapy plus ipilimumab.

The J gene is TRBJ1-1, the V gene TRBV11-2; D not certain. Per germline, CDR1 SGHAT and CDR2 FQNNGV. CDR3 length equals 17 residues. V lost 4 bases and J lost 2, with 20 bases in between. The CDR3 bases are TGTGCCAGCAGCTCCCGACTCCAACCCCCTATAAACACTGAAGCTTTCTTT. Its protein product is CASSSRLQPPINTEAFF. Together with reference TRBV11-2 and TRBJ1-1, the CDR3 gives the full variable domain: EAGVAQSPRYKIIEKRQSVAFWCNPISGHATLYWYQQILGQGPKLLIQFQNNGVVDDSQLPKDRFSAERLKGVDSTLKIQPAKLEDSAVYLCASSSRLQPPINTEAFFGQGTRLTVV.

This rearrangement joins TRBV9 to TRBJ2-7; tentative D call: TRBD2 (6 bases). V lost 2 bases, J lost 2 bases, and 14 bases lay in between. The CDR3 consists of 15 residues. Germline CDR1 SGDLS, CDR2 YYNGEE. The chain's CDR3 is CASSVGGGAPYEQYF. For the CDR3, the DNA is TGTGCCAGCAGCGTCGGAGGCGGGGCCCCCTACGAGCAGTACTTC.

This rearrangement joins TRBV10-1 to TRBJ2-2; 10 positions match TRBD2. V trimming: 0 bases; J trimming: 6 bases; junction bases outside the gene matches: 10. CDR1 is WNHNN, CDR2 SYGVQD, per germline (reference sequence). This CDR3 contains 18 residues. CDR3 DNA: TGCGCCAGCAGTGAGTCGGGAGTCCTAGCGGGGGTATCCGGGGAGCTGTTTTTT. Its translation is CASSESGVLAGVSGELFF.

The table lists this clone with a few counts. The chain employs TRBV6-6 and TRBJ2-7; 9 bases match TRBD1. Germline V gene data show CDR1 as MNHNY and CDR2 as SVGAGI (reference sequence). With V trimmed by 6 bases and J by 3 bases, 3 bases remained unmatched. The CDR3 has 13 amino acids. CDR3 DNA: TGTGCCAGCAGCCGGGACAGGGACTACGAGCAGTACTTC. It is translated as CASSRDRDYEQYF.

J is TRBJ2-1 and V is TRBV9; D may match TRBD1 or TRBD2 (6 bases each). The CDR3 sequence is 14 residues long. V was cut by 3 bases and J by 5 bases, with 12 bases left in between. From germline, CDR1 is SGDLS and CDR2 YYNGEE. The CDR3 here is CASSEPGANNEQFF. In nucleotides, the CDR3 is TGTGCCAGCAGCGAGCCGGGGGCCAACAATGAGCAGTTCTTC.

V usage is TRBV9 and J usage is TRBJ2-1; 12 nucleotides agree with TRBD2. The germline CDR1 and CDR2 sequences are SGDLS and YYNGEE. The CDR3 sequence is 18 residues long. V was pared by 3 bases and J by 2 bases, with 9 bases of the junction left unmatched. For the CDR3, the DNA is TGTGCCAGCAGCGGGGAGCCCTCTAGCGGGGGGGCCTACAATGAGCAGTTCTTC. This codes for CASSGEPSSGGAYNEQFF.

The chain is built from TRBV27 and TRBJ1-1, with a possible D match to TRBD1 (5 bases). Germline V gene data show CDR1 as MNHEY and CDR2 as SMNVEV (reference sequence). The CDR3 is 13 amino acids. Trimming removed 2 bases at V and 3 bases at J, with 7 bases between. The CDR3 DNA sequence: TGTGCCAGCAGTTTACCAGGGTACACTGAAGCTTTCTTT. It translates to CASSLPGYTEAFF.

CDR3 protein: CASSQDHRGTSGFPYEQYF. The CDR3 DNA reads as TGCGCCAGCAGCCAAGATCACAGGGGGACTAGCGGGTTCCCCTACGAGCAGTACTTC. The J gene is TRBJ2-7, the V gene TRBV4-1, with 12 nucleotides matching TRBD2. This CDR3 has 19 residues. Germline CDR1 MGHRA, CDR2 YSYEKL. V lost 0 bases, J lost 2 bases, and 11 bases stayed unmatched.

This sequence joins TRBV7-8 and TRBJ2-2, with 8 positions matching TRBD2. V lost 2 bases to trimming and J lost 6 bases; unmatched junction nucleotides: 5. Germline V gene data show CDR1 as SGHVS and CDR2 as FQNEAQ. This CDR3 has 15 residues. The CDR3 spells CASSLKAGDAGELFF. The DNA for the CDR3 is TGTGCCAGCAGCTTAAAAGCGGGGGACGCCGGGGAGCTGTTTTTT.

V is TRBV6-1 and J is TRBJ1-2, with D hard to call. The CDR3 sequence is 17 residues long. Germline lookup yields CDR1 MNHNS and CDR2 SASEGT. V dropped 2 bases and J dropped 0 bases, with 16 bases sitting between them. The CDR3, as DNA: TGTGCCAGCAGTGAAATTGTGCGCGGCGTAGCTAACTATGGCTACACCTTC. The encoded protein is CASSEIVRGVANYGYTF.

The J gene is TRBJ1-1, the V gene TRBV7-6; D gene ambiguous. Germline CDR1 SGHVS, CDR2 FNYEAQ. V lost 3 bases and J lost 6, with 8 bases in between. The CDR3 is 12 residues long. The CDR3 DNA sequence: TGTGCCAGCAGCTTGGGTGGTCCTGAAGCTTTCTTT. Its translation is CASSLGGPEAFF. Combining the CDR3 with reference TRBV7-6 and TRBJ1-1 gives the whole variable domain GAGVSQSPRYKVTKRGQDVALRCDPISGHVSLYWYRQALGQGPEFLTYFNYEAQQDKSGLPNDRFSAERPEGSISTLTIQRTEQRDSAMYRCASSLGGPEAFFGQGTRLTVV.